The rows below give T cell receptor beta chains drawn from one sample of a study of cytomegalovirus exposure and HLA in healthy donors. Produced via immunoSEQ multiplex PCR; TCRdb's table is partial and in-frame only. This sample's clone table lists under 250,000 clones. Source material: PBMCs. Every receptor here comes from a girl aged 2 to 9 in good health and CMV-seropositive. CDR3s include the opening cysteine and the closing phenylalanine or tryptophan. The order of the fields is J gene, CDR3 length, V gene, D gene, CDR3 protein, CDR3 DNA. A D gene is named only where the DNA matches it firmly.

J gene: TRBJ1-3
CDR3 length: 13
V gene: TRBV30
D gene: TRBD1
CDR3 protein: CAWRQGLRNTIYF
CDR3 DNA: TGTGCCTGGCGACAGGGGTTAAGAAACACCATATATTTT

J gene: TRBJ2-5
CDR3 length: 12
V gene: TRBV14
D gene: .
CDR3 protein: CASSQFAETQYF
CDR3 DNA: TGTGCCAGCAGCCAATTTGCGGAGACCCAGTACTTC

J gene: TRBJ1-3
CDR3 length: 15
V gene: TRBV6-1
D gene: .
CDR3 protein: CASSGDLYPGNTIYF
CDR3 DNA: TGTGCCAGCAGTGGTGACTTATACCCGGGTAACACCATATATTTT

J gene: TRBJ1-3
CDR3 length: 16
V gene: TRBV13
D gene: TRBD1
CDR3 protein: CASSLEDRGSGNTIYF
CDR3 DNA: TGTGCCAGCAGCTTAGAAGACAGGGGCTCTGGAAACACCATATATTTT

J gene: TRBJ2-1
CDR3 length: 11
V gene: TRBV19
D gene: TRBD2
CDR3 protein: CASSSGGEQFF
CDR3 DNA: TGTGCCAGTAGTTCGGGAGGGGAGCAGTTCTTC

J gene: TRBJ2-7
CDR3 length: 14
V gene: TRBV7-2
D gene: TRBD2
CDR3 protein: CASSFGGIRIEQYF
CDR3 DNA: TGTGCCAGCAGCTTCGGGGGGATACGTATAGAGCAGTACTTC

J gene: TRBJ2-5
CDR3 length: 17
V gene: TRBV5-4
D gene: TRBD2
CDR3 protein: CASSLGKREKAQETQYF
CDR3 DNA: TGTGCCAGCAGCTTGGGAAAGCGGGAGAAGGCCCAAGAGACCCAGTACTTC

J gene: TRBJ2-2
CDR3 length: 17
V gene: TRBV19
D gene: .
CDR3 protein: CASSGIETAKNTGELFF
CDR3 DNA: TGTGCCAGTAGTGGTATCGAGACAGCGAAAAACACCGGGGAGCTGTTTTTT

J gene: TRBJ1-2
CDR3 length: 15
V gene: TRBV5-1
D gene: .
CDR3 protein: CASSLAHGSGSGYTF
CDR3 DNA: TGCGCCAGCAGCTTGGCCCACGGGTCTGGCTCTGGCTACACCTTC

J gene: TRBJ2-1
CDR3 length: 13
V gene: TRBV10-3
D gene: .
CDR3 protein: CAISDPRSPEQFF
CDR3 DNA: TGTGCCATCAGTGACCCGAGGAGTCCTGAGCAGTTCTTC

J gene: TRBJ2-1
CDR3 length: 13
V gene: TRBV7-9
D gene: TRBD2
CDR3 protein: CASSSERELGEFF
CDR3 DNA: TGTGCCAGCAGCTCAGAGCGGGAGTTGGGGGAGTTCTTC

J gene: TRBJ2-7
CDR3 length: 12
V gene: TRBV29-1
D gene: .
CDR3 protein: CSVERVGAEQYF
CDR3 DNA: TGCAGCGTTGAACGGGTAGGCGCCGAGCAGTACTTC

J gene: TRBJ2-7
CDR3 length: 14
V gene: TRBV7-8
D gene: TRBD1
CDR3 protein: CASSPGQGAAEQYF
CDR3 DNA: TGTGCCAGCAGCCCCGGACAGGGGGCGGCCGAGCAGTACTTC

J gene: TRBJ1-5
CDR3 length: 12
V gene: TRBV28
D gene: .
CDR3 protein: CASREGGQPQHF
CDR3 DNA: TGTGCCAGCAGGGAAGGAGGTCAGCCCCAGCATTTT

J gene: TRBJ2-1
CDR3 length: 13
V gene: TRBV7-2
D gene: .
CDR3 protein: CASSPMSVFEQFF
CDR3 DNA: TGTGCCAGCAGCCCAATGTCGGTATTCGAGCAGTTCTTC

J gene: TRBJ2-7
CDR3 length: 16
V gene: TRBV5-6
D gene: TRBD2
CDR3 protein: CASSVLSSGRNYEQYF
CDR3 DNA: TGTGCCAGCAGCGTCCTCTCTAGCGGGAGGAACTACGAGCAGTACTTC

J gene: TRBJ2-1
CDR3 length: 15
V gene: TRBV7-2
D gene: .
CDR3 protein: CASSLATGGIGEQFF
CDR3 DNA: TGTGCCAGCAGCTTAGCTACAGGAGGGATCGGTGAGCAGTTCTTC

J gene: TRBJ2-1
CDR3 length: 17
V gene: TRBV4-1
D gene: TRBD2
CDR3 protein: CASSHLFSGVRAYEQFF
CDR3 DNA: TGCGCCAGCAGCCACCTATTCAGCGGGGTAAGAGCCTATGAGCAGTTCTTC

J gene: TRBJ1-5
CDR3 length: 13
V gene: TRBV19
D gene: .
CDR3 protein: CASRGEGNQPQHF
CDR3 DNA: TGTGCCAGTAGGGGGGAGGGCAATCAGCCCCAGCATTTT

J gene: TRBJ1-5
CDR3 length: 15
V gene: TRBV18
D gene: .
CDR3 protein: CASSPSGILNQPQHF
CDR3 DNA: TGTGCCAGCTCACCGTCGGGGATTCTCAATCAGCCCCAGCATTTT

J gene: TRBJ2-1
CDR3 length: 15
V gene: TRBV7-3
D gene: TRBD2
CDR3 protein: CASSLMAGAVNEQFF
CDR3 DNA: TGTGCCAGCAGCTTAATGGCGGGAGCGGTCAATGAGCAGTTCTTC

J gene: TRBJ2-2
CDR3 length: 16
V gene: TRBV10-3
D gene: TRBD2
CDR3 protein: CAISEGAGVNTGELFF
CDR3 DNA: TGTGCCATCAGTGAGGGAGCGGGAGTAAACACCGGGGAGCTGTTTTTT

J gene: TRBJ2-5
CDR3 length: 13
V gene: TRBV2
D gene: .
CDR3 protein: CASSRTGKETQYF
CDR3 DNA: TGTGCCAGCAGTCGAACAGGGAAAGAGACCCAGTACTTC

J gene: TRBJ2-7
CDR3 length: 15
V gene: TRBV6-5
D gene: TRBD1
CDR3 protein: CASSRSQGVKYEQYF
CDR3 DNA: TGTGCCAGCAGCCGCAGTCAGGGGGTTAAGTACGAGCAGTACTTC

J gene: TRBJ2-2
CDR3 length: 16
V gene: TRBV27
D gene: TRBD2
CDR3 protein: CASTQREGLGTGELFF
CDR3 DNA: TGTGCCAGCACTCAGCGGGAGGGCCTCGGAACCGGGGAGCTGTTTTTT

J gene: TRBJ1-5
CDR3 length: 16
V gene: TRBV19
D gene: TRBD1
CDR3 protein: CASSSRQGSTNQPQHF
CDR3 DNA: TGTGCCAGTAGTTCCCGACAGGGGAGTACCAATCAGCCCCAGCATTTT